Below, 9 T cell receptor beta chains from the same sample are listed, as sequenced in a study of OX40 agonist ivuxolimab in advanced cancers. The method behind the library was the immunoSEQ multiplex PCR assay. Not all clones reach the TCRdb copy of this immuneACCESS table, which keeps in-frame sequences only. Checked studies attribute under half of the gap to unresolved V genes and leave the rest unexplained. This sample holds approximately 38,000 clones; approximately 90% were observed only once. Approximately 9.7% of the sample rests with the top ten. The starting material was CD4+ or CD8+ T cells sorted from blood, obtained in a trial of the OX40 agonist ivuxolimab. These receptors were taken from an adult with an advanced solid tumor such as melanoma, head and neck, liver or kidney cancer.

The V call is TRBV7-9, the J call TRBJ2-1; D call uncertain. CDR3 length: 11 amino acids. V lost 5 bases, J lost 6 bases, and 5 bases lay in between. Germline CDR1 reads SEHNR; CDR2 reads FQNEAQ (reference sequence). CDR3 nucleotides: TGTGCCAGCAGCCGAGGCAATGAGCAGTTCTTC. This sequence encodes CASSRGNEQFF.

CDR3 in amino acids: CASSPDGQGAGEQYF. The DNA of the CDR3 is TGTGCCAGCAGCCCCGATGGACAGGGGGCAGGCGAGCAGTACTTC. The chain employs TRBV7-6 and TRBJ2-7; 11 positions agree with TRBD1. The CDR3 loop spans 15 amino acids. Per germline, CDR1 SGHVS and CDR2 FNYEAQ. V was clipped by 5 bases and J by 6 bases; unmatched bases: 9.

The CDR3, as DNA: TGTGCCAGCAGTACACGTCAAGGCAATCAGCCCCAGCATTTT. Translation gives CASSTRQGNQPQHF. The chain couples TRBV6-5 to TRBJ1-5; D remains unclear. The CDR3 length is 14 residues. Deletions cut 5 bases from V and 2 bases from J, with 10 bases between. CDR1 and CDR2 from the germline V gene are MNHEY and SVGAGI.

CDR3 residues: CASSPREGNVWPQHF. CDR3 sequence (DNA): TGTGCCAGCAGTCCTCGCGAGGGAAATGTCTGGCCCCAGCATTTT. The chain combines TRBV6-5 with TRBJ1-5; the D is unclear. Per germline, CDR1 MNHEY and CDR2 SVGAGI. This CDR3 spans 15 amino acids. V was shortened by 5 bases and J by 9 bases, with 20 bases between the two germline ends.

V gene TRBV28 combines with J gene TRBJ1-1, with TRBD1 identical over 9 bases. The germline CDR1 and CDR2 sequences are MDHEN and SYDVKM. V was clipped by 3 bases and J by 6 bases; unmatched bases: 5. This CDR3 comprises 14 residues. CDR3 region: CASSLGQGGSEAFF. CDR3 in DNA: TGTGCCAGCAGTTTGGGACAGGGTGGTTCTGAAGCTTTCTTT.

This rearrangement joins TRBV28 to TRBJ2-2; D is possibly TRBD2 (6 bases). Trimming pared 2 bases from V and 7 bases from J, leaving 14 bases between. The CDR3 is made up of 15 amino acids. Germline V gene data show CDR1 as MDHEN and CDR2 as SYDVKM. The CDR3 loop reads CASSLEWERVGELFF. DNA of the CDR3: TGTGCCAGCAGTTTAGAGTGGGAGCGGGTCGGGGAGCTGTTTTTT.

The chain recombines TRBV19 with TRBJ2-7, with D perhaps being TRBD1 or TRBD2 (5 bases each). In germline, CDR1 is LNHDA, CDR2 SQIVND (reference sequence). The CDR3 runs to 14 residues. V gave up 5 bases and J gave up 0 bases, with 11 bases separating them. The CDR3 region has the DNA TGTGCCAGTAGTGCCGGGACGGGCTCCTACGAGCAGTACTTC. Encoded protein: CASSAGTGSYEQYF. The variable domain in full, with the rest retrieved from reference TRBV19 and TRBJ2-7, is DGGITQSPKYLFRKEGQNVTLSCEQNLNHDAMYWYRQDPGQGLRLIYYSQIVNDFQKGDIAEGYSVSREKKESFPLTVTSAQKNPTAFYLCASSAGTGSYEQYFGPGTRLTVT.

This sequence joins TRBV5-5 and TRBJ2-7; D gene uncertain. Germline V gene data show CDR1 as SGHKS and CDR2 as YYEKEE (reference sequence). Trimming pared 2 bases from V and 3 bases from J, leaving 15 bases between. This CDR3 contains 15 residues. In nucleotides, the CDR3 is TGTGCCAGCAGCTTAAACCTCTGGGAAAGCTACGAGCAGTACTTC. This encodes CASSLNLWESYEQYF.

The J gene is TRBJ2-7, the V gene TRBV14, with TRBD2 matching 7 bases. Germline V gene sequence: CDR1 SGHDN, CDR2 FVKESK. The length of the CDR3 is 15 residues. The V gene end was trimmed by 2 bases and the J gene end by 5 bases; junction bases not matched to a gene: 9. The CDR3 protein is CASSQISRETNEQYV. CDR3 DNA sequence: TGTGCCAGCAGCCAAATCTCGCGGGAGACGAACGAGCAGTACGTC.